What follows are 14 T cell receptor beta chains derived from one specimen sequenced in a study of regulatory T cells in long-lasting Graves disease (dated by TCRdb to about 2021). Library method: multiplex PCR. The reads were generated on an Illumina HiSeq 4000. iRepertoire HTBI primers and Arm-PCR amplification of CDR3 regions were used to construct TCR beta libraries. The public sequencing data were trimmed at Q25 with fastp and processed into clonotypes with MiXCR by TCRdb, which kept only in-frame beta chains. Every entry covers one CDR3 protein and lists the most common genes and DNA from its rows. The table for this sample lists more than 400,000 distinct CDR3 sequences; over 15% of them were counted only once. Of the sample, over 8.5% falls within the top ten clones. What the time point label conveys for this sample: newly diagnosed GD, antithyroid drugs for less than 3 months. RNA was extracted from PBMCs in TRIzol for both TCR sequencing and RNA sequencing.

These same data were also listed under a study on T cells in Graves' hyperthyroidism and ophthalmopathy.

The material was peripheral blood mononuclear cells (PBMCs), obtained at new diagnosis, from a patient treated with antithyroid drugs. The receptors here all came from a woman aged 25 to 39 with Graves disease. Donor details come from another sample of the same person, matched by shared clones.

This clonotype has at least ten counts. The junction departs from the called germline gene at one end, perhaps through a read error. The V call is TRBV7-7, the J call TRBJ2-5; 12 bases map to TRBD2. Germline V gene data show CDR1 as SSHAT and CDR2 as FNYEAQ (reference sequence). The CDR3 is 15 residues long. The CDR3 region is CASSRRLAGEETQYF. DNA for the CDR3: TGTGCTAGCAGCCGCAGACTAGCGGGAGAAGAGACCCAGTACTTC. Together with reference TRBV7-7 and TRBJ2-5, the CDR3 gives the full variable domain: GAGVSQSPRYKVTKRGQDVTLRCDPISSHATLYWYQQALGQGPEFLTYFNYEAQPDKSGLPSDRFSAERPEGSISTLTIQRTEQRDSAMYRCASSRRLAGEETQYFGPGTRLLVL.

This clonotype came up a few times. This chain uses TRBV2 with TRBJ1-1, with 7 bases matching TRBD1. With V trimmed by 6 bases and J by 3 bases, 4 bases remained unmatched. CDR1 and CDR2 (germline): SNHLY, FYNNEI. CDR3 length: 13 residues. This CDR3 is CASRHQGDTEAFF. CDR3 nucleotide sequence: TGTGCCAGCAGGCACCAGGGGGACACTGAAGCTTTCTTT.

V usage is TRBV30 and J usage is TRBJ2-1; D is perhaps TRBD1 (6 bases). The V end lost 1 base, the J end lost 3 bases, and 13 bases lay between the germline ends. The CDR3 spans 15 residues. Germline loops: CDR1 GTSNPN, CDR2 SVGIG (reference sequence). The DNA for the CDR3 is TGTGCCTGGAGTGACACAGGGCCAGTCTACAATGAGCAGTTCTTC. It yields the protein CAWSDTGPVYNEQFF.

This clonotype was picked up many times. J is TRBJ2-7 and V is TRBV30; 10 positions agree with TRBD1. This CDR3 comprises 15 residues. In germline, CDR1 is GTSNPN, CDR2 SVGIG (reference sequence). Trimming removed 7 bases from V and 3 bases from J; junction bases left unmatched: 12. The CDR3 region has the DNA TGTGCCTTGAGGAGGGGGGACAGGGGACTCTACGAGCAGTACTTC. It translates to CALRRGDRGLYEQYF.

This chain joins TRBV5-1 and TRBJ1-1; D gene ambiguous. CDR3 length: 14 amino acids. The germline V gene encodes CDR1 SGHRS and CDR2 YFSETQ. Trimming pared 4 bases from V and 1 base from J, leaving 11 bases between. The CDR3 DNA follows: TGCGCCAGCAGCCCAGGCCACCAGAACACTGAAGCTTTCTTT. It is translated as CASSPGHQNTEAFF.

CDR3 coding DNA: TGTGCCAGCAGCTTGCGACTCGGCATACATTACAATGAGCAGTTCTTC. Protein: CASSLRLGIHYNEQFF. The chain links TRBV5-6 to TRBJ2-1; the D is unclear. V lost 1 base and J 4 bases, leaving 15 bases between the germline ends. The germline gives CDR1 SGHDT, CDR2 YYEEEE. This CDR3 spans 16 amino acids.

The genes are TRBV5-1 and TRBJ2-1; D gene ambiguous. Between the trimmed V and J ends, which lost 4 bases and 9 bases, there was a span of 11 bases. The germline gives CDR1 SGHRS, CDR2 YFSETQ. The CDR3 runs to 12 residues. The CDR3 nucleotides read TGCGCCAGCAGCGCCTCCGTGGGTGAGCAGTTCTTC. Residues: CASSASVGEQFF. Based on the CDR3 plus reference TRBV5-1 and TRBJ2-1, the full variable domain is KAGVTQTPRYLIKTRGQQVTLSCSPISGHRSVSWYQQTPGQGLQFLFEYFSETQRNKGNFPGRFSGRQFSNSRSEMNVSTLELGDSALYLCASSASVGEQFFGPGTRLTVL.

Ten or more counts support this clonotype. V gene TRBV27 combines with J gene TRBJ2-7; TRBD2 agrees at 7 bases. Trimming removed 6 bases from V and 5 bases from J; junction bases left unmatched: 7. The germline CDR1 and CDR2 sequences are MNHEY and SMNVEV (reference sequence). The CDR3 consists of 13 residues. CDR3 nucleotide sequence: TGTGCCAGCAGGACTAGCAACGGTGACGAGCAGTACTTC. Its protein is CASRTSNGDEQYF.

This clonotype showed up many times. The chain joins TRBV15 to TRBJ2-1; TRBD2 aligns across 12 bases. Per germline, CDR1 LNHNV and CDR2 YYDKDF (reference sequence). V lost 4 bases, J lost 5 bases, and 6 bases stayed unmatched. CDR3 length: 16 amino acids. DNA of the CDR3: TGTGCCACCAGCACCTTAAGACTAGCGGGAGACAATGAGCAGTTCTTC. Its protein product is CATSTLRLAGDNEQFF.

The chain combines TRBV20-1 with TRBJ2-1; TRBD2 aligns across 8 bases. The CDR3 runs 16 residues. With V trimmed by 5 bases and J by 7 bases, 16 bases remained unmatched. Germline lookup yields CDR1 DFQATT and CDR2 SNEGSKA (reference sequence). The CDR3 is CSAPSTHSGISNEQFF. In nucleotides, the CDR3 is TGCAGTGCTCCCAGTACCCATAGCGGGATCTCGAATGAGCAGTTCTTC.

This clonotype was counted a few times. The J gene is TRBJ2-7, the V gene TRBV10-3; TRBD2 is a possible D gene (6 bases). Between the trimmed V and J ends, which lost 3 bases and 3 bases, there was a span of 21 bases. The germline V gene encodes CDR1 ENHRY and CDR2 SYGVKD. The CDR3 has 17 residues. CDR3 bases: TGTGCCATCAGTGACACGTCCCGAACTAGCAGTCGCTACGAGCAGTACTTC. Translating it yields CAISDTSRTSSRYEQYF.

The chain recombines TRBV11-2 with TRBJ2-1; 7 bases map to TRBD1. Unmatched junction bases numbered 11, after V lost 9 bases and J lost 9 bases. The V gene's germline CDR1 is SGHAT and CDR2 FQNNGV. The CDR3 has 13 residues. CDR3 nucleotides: TGTGCCAGTAGGTCCGACAGGGCGGCTGAGCAGTTCTTC. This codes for CASRSDRAAEQFF.

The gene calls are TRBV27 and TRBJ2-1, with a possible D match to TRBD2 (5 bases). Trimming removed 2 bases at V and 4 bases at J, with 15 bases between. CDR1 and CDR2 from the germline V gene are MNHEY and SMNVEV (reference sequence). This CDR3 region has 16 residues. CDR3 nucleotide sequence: TGTGCCAGCAGTTTAGTTAAGGGAGTGGGGTACAATGAGCAGTTCTTC. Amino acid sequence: CASSLVKGVGYNEQFF.

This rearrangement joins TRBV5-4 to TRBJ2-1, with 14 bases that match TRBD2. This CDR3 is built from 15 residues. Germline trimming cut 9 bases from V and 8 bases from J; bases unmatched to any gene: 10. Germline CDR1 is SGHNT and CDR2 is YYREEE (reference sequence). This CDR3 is CAIQPGLAGADEQFF. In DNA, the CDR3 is TGTGCCATCCAACCGGGACTAGCGGGAGCCGATGAGCAGTTCTTC.